A selection of T cell receptor beta chains follows, all from one sample in a study of T cell repertoires in cytomegalovirus infection. The antigens for these receptors are not known. From the reads, TCRdb called clonotypes with MiXCR, one entry per CDR3 protein. The profile shows over 250,000 distinct CDR3 sequences, about 20% of them singletons. The specimen was cultured PBMCs, collected from culture after CMV antigen stimulation. The receptors here all came from a human donor in good health (CMV status not recorded). Some clones in this sample may be carry-over from other donors' samples. Each CDR3 is given with its conserved first and last residue. D genes are given only for firm matches. Size is omitted from some rows. Given values are once, few, many or a class for expanded clones.

V	J	size	D	DNA	CDR3
TRBV30	TRBJ1-3	-	-	TGTGCCTGCCGCGTGGCCTCTGGAAACACCATATATTTT	CACRVASGNTIYF
TRBV20-1	TRBJ2-1	-	TRBD2	TGCAGTGCTAGTGGACTAGCGGTATCCTACAATGAGCAGTTCTTC	CSASGLAVSYNEQFF
TRBV14	TRBJ2-2	few	TRBD1	TGTGCCAGCAGCCCAACAGGGGACACCGGGGAGCTGTTTTTT	CASSPTGDTGELFF
TRBV7-9	TRBJ2-5	-	-	TGTGCCAGCAGTACAGATCCCCCTGGGACCCAGTACTTC	CASSTDPPGTQYF
TRBV6-5	TRBJ2-7	few	TRBD1	TGTGCCAGCAGTTGGGGACAGAGAGTCTACGAGCAGTACTTC	CASSWGQRVYEQYF
TRBV29-1	TRBJ1-1	-	-	TGCAGCGTGAGGACTGGGACTGAAGCTTTCTTT	CSVRTGTEAFF
TRBV6-2/TRBV6-3	TRBJ2-1	-	-	TGTGCCAGCAGTTACGTAACATCTGCCGCTGGTTCCGTACATGAGCAGTTCTTC	CASSYVTSAAGSVHEQFF
TRBV5-8	TRBJ2-1	few	-	TGTGCCAGCAGCTTGGGTGAGGCCTACAATGAGCAGTTCTTC	CASSLGEAYNEQFF
TRBV2	TRBJ1-4	many	TRBD1	TGTGCCAGCGGGACGGACAGGGCCGAAAAACTGTTTTTT	CASGTDRAEKLFF
TRBV11-2	TRBJ2-1	once	-	TGTGCCAGCAGCTTACGGACTAAAGAAGAGTCTCCTATCTTCAATGAGCAGTTCTTC	CASSLRTKEESPIFNEQFF
TRBV11-2	TRBJ2-7	many	TRBD2	TGTGCCAGCAGCTCTCTAGCGGGTCCGTTTGCCTACGAGCAGTACTTC	CASSSLAGPFAYEQYF
TRBV19	TRBJ2-5	-	-	TGTGCCAGTAGTCCTTCATGGAGCGAGGAGACCCAGTACTTC	CASSPSWSEETQYF
TRBV7-2	TRBJ2-7	many	-	TGTGCCAGCAGCCCCCGACAGGTCATCTACGAGCAGTACTTC	CASSPRQVIYEQYF
TRBV20-1	TRBJ2-2	-	TRBD2	TGCAGTGCTAGAAACCTAGCGGGAGGCACCGGGGAGCTGTTTTTT	CSARNLAGGTGELFF
TRBV7-2	TRBJ1-1	few	TRBD1	TGTGCCAGCAGCCGGGCACAGGACAGGGAAGCTTTCTTT	CASSRAQDREAFF
TRBV6-1	TRBJ1-2	many	-	TGTGCCAGCAGGTCTCAGGGAAATAACTATGGCTACACCTTC	CASRSQGNNYGYTF
TRBV6-2/TRBV6-3	TRBJ2-5	-	-	TGTGCCAGCACCCGGGGTTTGGCAGGCAGTGGGCAGACCCAGTACTTC	CASTRGLAGSGQTQYF
TRBV7-2	TRBJ2-1	many	TRBD2	TGTGCCAGCAGCTTAAGACGGGGGACTAGAGGCGGTGAGCAGTTCTTC	CASSLRRGTRGGEQFF
TRBV28	TRBJ1-1	few	-	TGTGCCAGCAGTTTCGAGAGAGGCAGGCTTAACACTGAAGCTTTCTTT	CASSFERGRLNTEAFF
TRBV5-6	TRBJ1-5	few	-	TGTGCCAGCAGCGGGTCTCCAGATCAGCCCCAGCATTTT	CASSGSPDQPQHF
TRBV5-4	TRBJ2-2	few	-	TGTGCCAGCAGCTTGGGTACTCGCGTTCACGGGGAGCTGTTTTTT	CASSLGTRVHGELFF
TRBV7-2	TRBJ2-1	few	TRBD2	TGTGCCAGCAACCCAGGGCTGGGACTAGGATATGAGCAGTTCTTC	CASNPGLGLGYEQFF
TRBV15	TRBJ2-5	-	-	TGTGCCACCAGCAGAGATGAAGGCCACCAGTACTTC	CATSRDEGHQYF
TRBV29-1	TRBJ2-3	few	-	TGCAGCGTAAGCGGCCCTAGCACAGATACGCAGTATTTT	CSVSGPSTDTQYF
TRBV12-5	TRBJ2-5	-	-	TGTGCTAGTGGTTTGGGACAGGTTCAAGAGACCCAGTACTTC	CASGLGQVQETQYF
TRBV20-1	TRBJ2-5	few	TRBD1	TGCAGTGCTTTAAGACAGGGGTTCGGGGAGACCCAGTACTTC	CSALRQGFGETQYF
TRBV3-1	TRBJ2-7	-	-	TGTGCCAGCAGCCTAAGGGTCCTGAGCTCCTACGAGCAGTACTTC	CASSLRVLSSYEQYF
TRBV7-9	TRBJ1-1	many	-	TGTGCCAGCAGACGAGAGGGGGTGAACACTGAAGCTTTCTTT	CASRREGVNTEAFF
TRBV5-6	TRBJ2-5	-	TRBD2	TGTGCCAGCAGCCAACAGACTAGCGGGGAGCAAGAGACCCAGTACTTC	CASSQQTSGEQETQYF